The entry that follows covers one TCR beta chain sequence. The record originates from a study of blood T cell repertoires in COVID-19. CDR3 length equals 16 residues. The repertoire was sequenced with immunoSEQ multiplex PCR; TCRdb's copy has only in-frame clones and lacks some. Found here are over 130,000 clones, 80% to 90% of them singletons; the top ten hold 3.4%. This rearrangement joins TRBV21-1 to TRBJ1-2. TRBV21-1 is tagged as a pseudogene. The origin of this receptor is a woman aged 45-65 years with acute COVID-19. Specimen: PBMCs or T cells enriched from blood (not recorded which). In DNA form, the CDR3 reads TGTGCCAGCAGCAAAGAGGCGGGTCATCAAAACTATGGCTACACCTTC. Its protein product is CASSKEAGHQNYGYTF.